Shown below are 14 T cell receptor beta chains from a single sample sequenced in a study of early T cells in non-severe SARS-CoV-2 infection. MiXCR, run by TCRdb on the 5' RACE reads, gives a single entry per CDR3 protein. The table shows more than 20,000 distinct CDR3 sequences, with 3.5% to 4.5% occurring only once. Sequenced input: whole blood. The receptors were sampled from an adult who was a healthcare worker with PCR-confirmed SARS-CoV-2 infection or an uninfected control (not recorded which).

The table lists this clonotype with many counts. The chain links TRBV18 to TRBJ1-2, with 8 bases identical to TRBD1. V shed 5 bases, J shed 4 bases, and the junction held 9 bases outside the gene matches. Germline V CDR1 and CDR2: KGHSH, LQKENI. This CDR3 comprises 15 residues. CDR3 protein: CASSFGQGHFYGYTF. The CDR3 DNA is TGTGCCAGCTCATTTGGACAGGGCCACTTCTATGGCTACACCTTC.

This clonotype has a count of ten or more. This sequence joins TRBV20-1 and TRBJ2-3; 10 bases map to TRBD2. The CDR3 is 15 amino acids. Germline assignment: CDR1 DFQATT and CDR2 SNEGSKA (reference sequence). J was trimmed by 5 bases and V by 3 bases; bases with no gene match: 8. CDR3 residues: CSASPSGGAGDTQYF. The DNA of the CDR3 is TGCAGTGCTAGCCCCAGCGGGGGGGCTGGAGATACGCAGTATTTT.

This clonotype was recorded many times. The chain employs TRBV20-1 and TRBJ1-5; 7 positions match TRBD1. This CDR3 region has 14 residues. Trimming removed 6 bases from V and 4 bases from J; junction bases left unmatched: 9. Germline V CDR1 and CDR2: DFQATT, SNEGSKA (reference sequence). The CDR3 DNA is TGCAGTGCCCTTAGGGGGCAAGGAAATCAGCCCCAGCATTTT. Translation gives CSALRGQGNQPQHF.

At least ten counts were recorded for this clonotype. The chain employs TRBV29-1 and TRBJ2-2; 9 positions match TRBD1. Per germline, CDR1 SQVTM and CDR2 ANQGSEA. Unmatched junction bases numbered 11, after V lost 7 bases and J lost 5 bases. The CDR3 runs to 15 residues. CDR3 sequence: CSARRGTGWTGELFF. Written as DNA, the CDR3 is TGCAGCGCCCGGAGGGGGACAGGGTGGACCGGGGAGCTGTTTTTT.

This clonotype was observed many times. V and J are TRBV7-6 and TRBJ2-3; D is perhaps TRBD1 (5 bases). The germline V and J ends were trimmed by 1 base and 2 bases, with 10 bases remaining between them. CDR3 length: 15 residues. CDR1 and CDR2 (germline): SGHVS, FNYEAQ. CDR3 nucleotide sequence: TGTGCCAGCAGCTTAGGCAGGGCCCTCACAGATACGCAGTATTTT. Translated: CASSLGRALTDTQYF.

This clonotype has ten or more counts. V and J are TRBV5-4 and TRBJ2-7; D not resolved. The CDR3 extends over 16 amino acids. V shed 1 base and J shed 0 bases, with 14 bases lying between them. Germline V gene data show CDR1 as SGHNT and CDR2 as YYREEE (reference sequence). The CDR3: CASSLLGSRSSYEQYF. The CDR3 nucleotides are TGTGCCAGCAGCTTGTTGGGCAGCAGAAGCTCCTACGAGCAGTACTTC.

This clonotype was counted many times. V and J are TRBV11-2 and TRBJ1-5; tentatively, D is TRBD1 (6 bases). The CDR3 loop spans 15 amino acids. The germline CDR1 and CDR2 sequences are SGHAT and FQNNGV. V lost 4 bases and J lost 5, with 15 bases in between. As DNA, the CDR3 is TGTGCCAGCAGCTCAGCCCCAGGGGTTTATCAGCCCCAGCATTTT. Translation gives CASSSAPGVYQPQHF. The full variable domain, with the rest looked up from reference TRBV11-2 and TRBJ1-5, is EAGVAQSPRYKIIEKRQSVAFWCNPISGHATLYWYQQILGQGPKLLIQFQNNGVVDDSQLPKDRFSAERLKGVDSTLKIQPAKLEDSAVYLCASSSAPGVYQPQHFGDGTRLSIL.

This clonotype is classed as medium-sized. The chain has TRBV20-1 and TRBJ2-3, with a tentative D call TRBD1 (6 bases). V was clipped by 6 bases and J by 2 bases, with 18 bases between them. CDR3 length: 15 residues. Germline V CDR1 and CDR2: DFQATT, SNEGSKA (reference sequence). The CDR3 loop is CSAESVRGFTDTQYF. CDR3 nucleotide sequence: TGCAGTGCCGAAAGCGTGAGGGGGTTCACAGATACGCAGTATTTT.

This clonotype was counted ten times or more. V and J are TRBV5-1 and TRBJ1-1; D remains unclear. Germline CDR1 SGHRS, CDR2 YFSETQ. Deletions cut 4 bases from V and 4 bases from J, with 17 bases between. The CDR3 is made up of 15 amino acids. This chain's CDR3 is CASSPGEWVGTEAFF. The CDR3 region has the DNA TGCGCCAGCAGCCCCGGGGAGTGGGTAGGCACTGAAGCTTTCTTT.

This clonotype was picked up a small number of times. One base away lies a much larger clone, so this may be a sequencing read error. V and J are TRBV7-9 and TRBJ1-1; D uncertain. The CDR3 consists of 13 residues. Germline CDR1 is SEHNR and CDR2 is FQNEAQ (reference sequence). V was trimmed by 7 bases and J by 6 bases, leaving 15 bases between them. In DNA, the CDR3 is TGTGCCAGCACACCGCGGGTTGTCCCTGAAGCTTTCTTT. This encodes CASTPRVVPEAFF.

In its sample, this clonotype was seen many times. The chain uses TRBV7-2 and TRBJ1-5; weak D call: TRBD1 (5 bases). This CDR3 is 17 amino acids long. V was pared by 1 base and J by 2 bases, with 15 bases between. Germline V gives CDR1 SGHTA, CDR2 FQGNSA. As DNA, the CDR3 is TGTGCCAGCAGCTTAGACCCCAGGGCGAATGGCAATCAGCCCCAGCATTTT. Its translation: CASSLDPRANGNQPQHF. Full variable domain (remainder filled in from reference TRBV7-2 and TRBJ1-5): GAGVSQSPSNKVTEKGKDVELRCDPISGHTALYWYRQSLGQGLEFLIYFQGNSAPDKSGLPSDRFSAERTGGSVSTLTIQRTQQEDSAVYLCASSLDPRANGNQPQHFGDGTRLSIL.

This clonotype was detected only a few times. The CDR3 sequence: CASSPYRGVADTQYF. The CDR3 region has the DNA TGTGCCAGCAGTCCCTACAGGGGGGTGGCAGATACGCAGTATTTT. The chain employs TRBV27 and TRBJ2-3; TRBD1 matches at 8 bases. Germline values: CDR1 MNHEY, CDR2 SMNVEV (reference sequence). V shed 5 bases and J 4 bases; nucleotides not matched to a gene: 8. The CDR3 totals 15 residues.

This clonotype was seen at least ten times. The CDR3, as DNA: TGTGCCAGCAGCGTAGGGGGGCAGGCCGGTCAGCCCCAGCATTTT. This gives the protein CASSVGGQAGQPQHF. This chain uses TRBV9 with TRBJ1-5; D is perhaps TRBD1 (6 bases). The CDR3 consists of 15 residues. V dropped 0 bases and J dropped 6 bases, with 13 bases sitting between them. Germline V gives CDR1 SGDLS, CDR2 YYNGEE.

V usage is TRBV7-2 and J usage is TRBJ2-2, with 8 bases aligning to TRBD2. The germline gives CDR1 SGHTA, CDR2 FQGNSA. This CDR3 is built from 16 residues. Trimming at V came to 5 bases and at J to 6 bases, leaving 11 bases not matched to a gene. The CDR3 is CASSRTGTRVPGELFF. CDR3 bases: TGTGCCAGCAGCCGGACCGGGACTAGGGTTCCCGGGGAGCTGTTTTTT.